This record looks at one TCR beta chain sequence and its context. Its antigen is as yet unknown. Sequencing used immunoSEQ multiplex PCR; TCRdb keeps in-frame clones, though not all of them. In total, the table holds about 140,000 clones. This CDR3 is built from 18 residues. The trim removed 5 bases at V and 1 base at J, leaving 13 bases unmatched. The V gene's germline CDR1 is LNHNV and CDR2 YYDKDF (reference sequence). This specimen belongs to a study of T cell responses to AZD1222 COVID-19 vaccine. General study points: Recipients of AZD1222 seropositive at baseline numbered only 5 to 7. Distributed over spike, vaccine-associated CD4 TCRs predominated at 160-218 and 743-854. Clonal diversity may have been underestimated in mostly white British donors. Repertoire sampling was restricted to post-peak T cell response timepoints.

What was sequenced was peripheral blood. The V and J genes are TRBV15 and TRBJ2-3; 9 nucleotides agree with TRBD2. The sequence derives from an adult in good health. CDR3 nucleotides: TGTGCCACCAGCGACACTAGTATTAGCGGGGGTGGCACAGATACGCAGTATTTT. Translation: CATSDTSISGGGTDTQYF.